These 18 T cell receptor beta chains came from one sample sequenced in a study of vaccination effects on CD4 cells after COVID-19. CD4+ T cells specific for antigen were expanded with viral peptide pools by the ViraFEST assay before sequencing. Having been cultured for roughly 10 days, the cells underwent CD4+ T cell isolation. Nucleocapsid antibodies stayed negative before and after vaccination, showing no earlier SARS-CoV-2 infection. This table comes from immunoSEQ multiplex PCR, and its TCRdb copy is limited to in-frame clones, with some not included. Of 37,000 or so clones in the sample, about 69% were seen once. The antigens of these receptors remain unknown. Sequenced here: CD4+ T cells from PBMCs cultured with HCoV-OC43 spike peptides, sampled before COVID-19 vaccination. Subset indicated: HCoV-OC43 spike overlapping peptide pool stimulation. The receptors here all came from a human donor who received a COVID-19 vaccine.

This chain links TRBV2 with TRBJ2-5, with TRBD2 matching over 7 bases. CDR1 and CDR2 (germline): SNHLY, FYNNEI. J gave up 7 bases and V 4 bases, and 6 bases lay outside the gene matches. The CDR3 is 13 amino acids. The CDR3 is CASSGGRERTQYF. The DNA of the CDR3 is TGTGCCAGCAGTGGAGGGCGGGAGAGGACCCAGTACTTC.

The rearrangement joins TRBV24-1 to TRBJ2-2; no definite D call. The CDR3 is 15 amino acids. The germline gives CDR1 KGHDR, CDR2 SFDVKD. The V gene lost 9 bases and the J gene lost 1 base, with 14 bases spanning the gap. Here the CDR3 reads CATGPSLLNTGELFF. In DNA form, the CDR3 reads TGTGCCACCGGCCCGTCCCTTTTGAACACCGGGGAGCTGTTTTTT.

The V call is TRBV10-3, the J call TRBJ2-7; TRBD1 matches at 7 bases. Germline values: CDR1 ENHRY, CDR2 SYGVKD. The V gene end was trimmed by 3 bases and the J gene end by 6 bases; junction bases not matched to a gene: 8. This CDR3 has 14 residues. The CDR3: CAISDSLTGIEQYF. CDR3 nucleotide sequence: TGTGCCATCAGTGACTCCTTGACAGGGATCGAGCAGTACTTC.

The count of this clone is one. The chain employs TRBV14 and TRBJ2-3; 9 nucleotides match TRBD2. CDR3 length equals 15 residues. From germline, CDR1 is SGHDN and CDR2 FVKESK. The ends lost 2 bases at V and 4 bases at J; junction bases unmatched: 4. The chain's CDR3 is CASSQRLAEADTQYF. The CDR3 DNA sequence: TGTGCCAGCAGCCAACGACTAGCGGAGGCAGATACGCAGTATTTT.

This chain links TRBV2 with TRBJ2-3, with 8 bases aligning to TRBD1. From germline, CDR1 is SNHLY and CDR2 FYNNEI. The CDR3 totals 15 residues. V lost 1 base, J lost 1 base, and 1 base stayed unmatched. The CDR3 coding sequence is TGTGCCAGCAGTGAAGAGGGACAGGGCACAGATACGCAGTATTTT. As protein: CASSEEGQGTDTQYF.

V is TRBV4-2 and J is TRBJ2-7; TRBD1 aligns across 9 bases. V trimming: 4 bases; J trimming: 5 bases; junction bases outside the gene matches: 3. This CDR3 has 13 amino acids. The germline V gene encodes CDR1 LGHNA and CDR2 YNFKEQ. The CDR3 bases are TGTGCCAGCAGCCGACAGGGGGTCGACGAGCAGTACTTC. Translation gives CASSRQGVDEQYF.

V is TRBV20-1 and J is TRBJ1-5; TRBD1 is a possible D gene (6 bases). The CDR3 has 14 residues. In germline, CDR1 is DFQATT, CDR2 SNEGSKA (reference sequence). V was pared by 3 bases and J by 11 bases, with 20 bases between. The CDR3 loop is CSASDRRELGAQHF. CDR3 bases: TGCAGTGCTAGTGACAGGAGGGAGTTAGGGGCCCAGCATTTT.

The rearrangement uses TRBV18 and TRBJ1-1; no firm D call. The germline V gene has CDR1 KGHSH and CDR2 LQKENI. Trimming took 2 bases from V and 1 from J, leaving 8 bases between them. The CDR3 has 14 residues. The CDR3 DNA reads as TGTGCCAGCTCACCAATAAGGGAGAACACTGAAGCTTTCTTT. Protein: CASSPIRENTEAFF.

The gene calls are TRBV6-1 and TRBJ2-2; D is perhaps TRBD2 (6 bases). This CDR3 has 15 residues. Germline V gene sequence: CDR1 MNHNS, CDR2 SASEGT. Trimming stripped 7 bases from V and 0 bases from J, with 12 bases between. DNA for the CDR3: TGTGCCAGCAACCCCGGAGGGGCGAACACCGGGGAGCTGTTTTTT. Amino acid sequence: CASNPGGANTGELFF.

V is TRBV28 and J is TRBJ1-1; 8 bases match TRBD1. Germline CDR1 is MDHEN and CDR2 is SYDVKM. The ends lost 3 bases at V and 6 bases at J; junction bases unmatched: 12. The length of the CDR3 is 16 residues. The CDR3 loop is CASSFDPQGAGAEAFF. Written as DNA, the CDR3 is TGTGCCAGCAGTTTTGATCCCCAGGGGGCTGGCGCTGAAGCTTTCTTT.

V usage is TRBV5-1 and J usage is TRBJ2-7; no definite D call. This CDR3 has 15 amino acids. Deletions cut 0 bases from V and 3 bases from J, with 13 bases between. Per germline, CDR1 SGHRS and CDR2 YFSETQ. CDR3 DNA sequence: TGCGCCAGCAGCTTGGATGGGGATCCCCTCTACGAGCAGTACTTC. This encodes CASSLDGDPLYEQYF.

In its sample, this clone was seen once. The chain has TRBV10-3 and TRBJ1-1; D gene unclear. V was cut by 6 bases and J by 7 bases, with 12 bases left in between. CDR3 length: 12 residues. CDR1 ENHRY and CDR2 SYGVKD come from the germline V gene. The chain's CDR3 is CAIRDEDDEAFF. CDR3 in DNA: TGTGCCATCAGGGACGAAGACGATGAAGCTTTCTTT.

This sequence joins TRBV3-1 (or the pseudogene TRBV3-2) and TRBJ2-7; D remains unclear. Trimming took off 3 bases at V and 5 bases at J, with 14 bases between the two ends. The V gene's germline CDR1 is LGHDT and CDR2 YNNKEL (reference sequence). This CDR3 comprises 14 residues. The CDR3 DNA is TGTGCCAGCAGCCAGGGGTTATCCGTCAACGAGCAGTACTTC. Its protein is CASSQGLSVNEQYF.

This clone was recorded once. V is TRBV29-1 and J is TRBJ2-7, with D possibly matching TRBD2 (6 bases). The CDR3 spans 14 residues. Germline V gives CDR1 SQVTM, CDR2 ANQGSEA. V was cut by 4 bases and J by 8 bases, with 21 bases left in between. CDR3: CSVARRDLVWKQYF. The DNA of the CDR3 is TGCAGCGTTGCGCGGAGGGATTTGGTCTGGAAGCAGTACTTC.

This sequence joins TRBV4-2 and TRBJ1-2, with D hard to call. The germline CDR1 and CDR2 sequences are LGHNA and YNFKEQ. The CDR3 is 13 amino acids. V gave up 1 base and J gave up 8 bases, with 11 bases separating them. CDR3 bases: TGTGCCAGCAGCCAAGTGAGCGAGAAAGGCTACACCTTC. Protein sequence: CASSQVSEKGYTF.

Comments on this clone: Other DNA sequences within the sample encode an identical CDR3. The chain recombines TRBV18 with TRBJ1-3, with unresolved D. The length of the CDR3 is 15 residues. Germline lookup yields CDR1 KGHSH and CDR2 LQKENI. Trimming left V 0 bases short and J 0 bases short, with 6 bases between. The DNA for the CDR3 is TGTGCCAGCTCACCACCGGCCAACTCTGGAAACACCATATATTTT. It encodes CASSPPANSGNTIYF.

The chain employs TRBV13 and TRBJ2-7, with D unclear. In germline, CDR1 is PRHDT, CDR2 FYEKMQ (reference sequence). The length of the CDR3 is 13 residues. Trimming pared 5 bases from V and 4 bases from J, leaving 12 bases between. The CDR3 DNA reads as TGTGCCAGCAGCCTAAGAGTCCCTTACGAGCAGTACTTC. It specifies CASSLRVPYEQYF. Complete variable domain (other parts from reference TRBV13 and TRBJ2-7): AAGVIQSPRHLIKEKRETATLKCYPIPRHDTVYWYQQGPGQDPQFLISFYEKMQSDKGSIPDRFSAQQFSDYHSELNMSSLELGDSALYFCASSLRVPYEQYFGPGTRLTVT.

The rearrangement links TRBV10-3 to TRBJ2-7; tentatively, D is TRBD1 or TRBD2 (5 bases each). This CDR3 is 15 amino acids long. Per germline, CDR1 ENHRY and CDR2 SYGVKD. Trimming took off 1 base at V and 1 base at J, with 11 bases between the two ends. The CDR3 loop is CAISEFEGPSYEQYF. The CDR3 DNA sequence: TGTGCCATCAGTGAGTTCGAGGGGCCTTCCTACGAGCAGTACTTC.